This TCR beta chain emerged from a study of neurological immune-mediated disorders. Whole-study results and caveats: HTLV-1-associated myelopathy had the most TCR clonal expansion, and multiple sclerosis had the least, less than healthy controls.

This clonotype was seen a few times. Its antigen is not known. The germline gives CDR1 LGHNA, CDR2 YSLEER. V lost 3 bases to trimming and J lost 9 bases; unmatched junction nucleotides: 6. The CDR3 is 15 residues long. Stored at -80 C, 2 million PBMCs were the source of the unsorted libraries. Synthesis of cDNA used 5'RACE (with 10-nucleotide random UMIs). A single record per CDR3 protein comes from TCRdb applying MiXCR to the 5' RACE reads. The sample holds about 28,000 distinct CDR3 sequences, about an eighth seen once. The chain recombines TRBV4-3 with TRBJ1-6; 9 bases are a match to TRBD1. This receptor was obtained from a woman aged 60-75 years in good health. Sequenced sample: PBMCs. CDR3 sequence (DNA): TGCGCCAGCAGCCAGACCGGGACAGGGTTTTCACCCCTCCACTTT. Protein: CASSQTGTGFSPLHF.